The clone carrying this TCR beta chain was detected a few times. This sample is drawn from a study of blood T cell repertoires in COVID-19. As for the study in general: Italy, Spain and the United States were the sources of the convalescent and acute COVID-19 samples.

Germline-derived CDR1 and CDR2 are WNHNN and SYGVQD (reference sequence). The CDR3 is 15 residues long. The V and J ends lost 2 bases and 5 bases respectively, with 10 bases between them. TCRdb's copy holds only in-frame clones and misses some; the assay was immunoSEQ multiplex PCR. The sample holds 150,000 to 200,000 clones, roughly 85% seen once. Sequencing used peripheral blood. The sequence came from a human donor with acute or convalescent COVID-19. The donor label of this sample is uncertain. The V call is TRBV10-1, the J call TRBJ1-6, with D hard to call. CDR3 in DNA: TGCGCCAGCAGTGAGGCGAGGATCAATAATTCACCCCTCCACTTT. Translated, it gives CASSEARINNSPLHF.